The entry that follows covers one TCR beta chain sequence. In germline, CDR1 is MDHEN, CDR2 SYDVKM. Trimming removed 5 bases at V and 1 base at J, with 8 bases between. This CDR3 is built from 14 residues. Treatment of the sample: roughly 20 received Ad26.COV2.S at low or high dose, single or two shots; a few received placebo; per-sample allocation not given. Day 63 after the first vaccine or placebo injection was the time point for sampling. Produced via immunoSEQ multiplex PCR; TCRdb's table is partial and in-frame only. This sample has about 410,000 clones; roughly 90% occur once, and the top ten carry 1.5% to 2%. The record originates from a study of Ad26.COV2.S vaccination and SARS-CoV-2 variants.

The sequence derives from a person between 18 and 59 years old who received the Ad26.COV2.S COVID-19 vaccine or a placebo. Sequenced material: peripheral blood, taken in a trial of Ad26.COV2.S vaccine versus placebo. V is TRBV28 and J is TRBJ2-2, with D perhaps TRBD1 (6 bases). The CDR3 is CASSMDRNTGELFF. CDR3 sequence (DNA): TGTGCCAGCAGTATGGACAGGAACACCGGGGAGCTGTTTTTT.